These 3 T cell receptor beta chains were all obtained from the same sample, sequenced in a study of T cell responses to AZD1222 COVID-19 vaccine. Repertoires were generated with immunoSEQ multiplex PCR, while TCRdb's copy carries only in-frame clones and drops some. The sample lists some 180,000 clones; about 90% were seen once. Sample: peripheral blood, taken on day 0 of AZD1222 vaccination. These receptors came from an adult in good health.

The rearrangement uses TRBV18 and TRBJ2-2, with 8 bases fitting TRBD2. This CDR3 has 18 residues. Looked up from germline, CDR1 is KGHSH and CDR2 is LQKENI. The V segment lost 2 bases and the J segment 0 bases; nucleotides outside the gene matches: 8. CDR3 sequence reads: CASSPNSPGLANTGELFF. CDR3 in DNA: TGTGCCAGCTCACCAAATTCCCCGGGACTAGCGAACACCGGGGAGCTGTTTTTT.

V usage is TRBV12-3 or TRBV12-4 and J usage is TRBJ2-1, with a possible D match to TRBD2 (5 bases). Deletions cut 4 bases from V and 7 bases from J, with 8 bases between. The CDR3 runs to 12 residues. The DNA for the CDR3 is TGTGCCAGCAGTTCCCCGGGGAATGAGCAGTTCTTC. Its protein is CASSSPGNEQFF.

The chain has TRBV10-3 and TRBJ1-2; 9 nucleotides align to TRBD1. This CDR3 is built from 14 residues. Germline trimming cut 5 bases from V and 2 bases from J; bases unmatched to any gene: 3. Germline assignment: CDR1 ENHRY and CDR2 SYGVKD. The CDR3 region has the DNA TGTGCCATCAGTCCCGGGACAGGGAACTATGGCTACACCTTC. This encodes CAISPGTGNYGYTF.